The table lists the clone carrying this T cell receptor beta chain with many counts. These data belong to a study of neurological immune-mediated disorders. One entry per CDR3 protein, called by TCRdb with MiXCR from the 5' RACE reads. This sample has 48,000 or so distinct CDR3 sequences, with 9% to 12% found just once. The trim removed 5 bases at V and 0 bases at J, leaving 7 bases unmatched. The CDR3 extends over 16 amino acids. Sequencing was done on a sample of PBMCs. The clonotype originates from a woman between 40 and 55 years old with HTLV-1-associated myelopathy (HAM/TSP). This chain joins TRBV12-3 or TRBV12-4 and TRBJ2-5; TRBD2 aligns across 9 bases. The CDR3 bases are TGTGCCAGCAGTACGACTAGCGGACTTTACCAAGAGACCCAGTACTTC. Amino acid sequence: CASSTTSGLYQETQYF.